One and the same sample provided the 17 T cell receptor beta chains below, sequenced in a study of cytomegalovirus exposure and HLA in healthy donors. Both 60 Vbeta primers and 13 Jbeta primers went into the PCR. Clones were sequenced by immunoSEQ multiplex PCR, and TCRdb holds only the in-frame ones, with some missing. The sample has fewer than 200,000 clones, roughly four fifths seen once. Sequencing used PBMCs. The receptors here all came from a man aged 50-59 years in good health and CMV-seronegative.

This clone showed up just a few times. CDR3 nucleotides: TGCGCCAGCAGCGCCCGGACAGGGGATCATTCGAGTGGCACTGAAGCTTTCTTT. Translating gives CASSARTGDHSSGTEAFF. The chain employs TRBV4-1 and TRBJ1-1; 9 bases agree with TRBD1. CDR3 length: 18 amino acids. Per germline, CDR1 MGHRA and CDR2 YSYEKL. The trim removed 5 bases at V and 4 bases at J, leaving 17 bases unmatched.

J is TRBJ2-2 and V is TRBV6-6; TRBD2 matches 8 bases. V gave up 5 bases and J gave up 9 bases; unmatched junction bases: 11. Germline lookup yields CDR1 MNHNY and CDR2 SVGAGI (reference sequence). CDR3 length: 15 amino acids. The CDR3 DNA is TGTGCCAGCAGTACCTCCGGGACTAGTTTCCGGGAGCTGTTTTTT. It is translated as CASSTSGTSFRELFF.

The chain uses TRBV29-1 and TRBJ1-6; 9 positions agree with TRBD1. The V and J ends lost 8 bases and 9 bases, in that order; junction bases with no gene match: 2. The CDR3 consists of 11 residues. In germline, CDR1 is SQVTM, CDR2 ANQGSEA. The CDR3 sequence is CSLTGGSPLHF. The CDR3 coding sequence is TGCAGCTTGACAGGGGGTTCACCCCTCCACTTT. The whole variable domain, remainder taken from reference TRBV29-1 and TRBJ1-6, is SAVISQKPSRDICQRGTSLTIQCQVDSQVTMMFWYRQQPGQSLTLIATANQGSEATYESGFVIDKFPISRPNLTFSTLTVSNMSPEDSSIYLCSLTGGSPLHFGNGTRLTVT.

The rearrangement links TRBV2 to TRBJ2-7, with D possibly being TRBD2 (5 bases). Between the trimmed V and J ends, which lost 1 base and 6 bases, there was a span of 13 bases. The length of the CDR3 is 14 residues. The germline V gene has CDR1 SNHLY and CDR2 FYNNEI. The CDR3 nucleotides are TGTGCCAGCAGTGAAGGGCGGGCGTCAACCGAGCAGTACTTC. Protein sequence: CASSEGRASTEQYF.

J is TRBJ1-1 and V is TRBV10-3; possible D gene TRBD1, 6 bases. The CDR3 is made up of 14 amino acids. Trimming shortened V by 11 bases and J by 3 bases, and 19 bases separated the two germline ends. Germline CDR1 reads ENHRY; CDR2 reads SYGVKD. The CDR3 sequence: CAALPPGGHTEAFF. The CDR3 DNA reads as TGTGCCGCCCTACCTCCCGGGGGGCACACTGAAGCTTTCTTT.

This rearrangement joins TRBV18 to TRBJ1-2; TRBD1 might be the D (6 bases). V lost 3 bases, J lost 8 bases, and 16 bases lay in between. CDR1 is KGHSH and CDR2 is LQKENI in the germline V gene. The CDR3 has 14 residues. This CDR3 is CASSPFRQAGGYTF. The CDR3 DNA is TGTGCCAGCTCACCTTTTAGACAGGCTGGGGGCTACACCTTC.

DNA for the CDR3: TGTGCCAGCAGCCAAGAGGTCGGGACTAGTGGACTATACGAGCAGTACTTC. Its translation is CASSQEVGTSGLYEQYF. The V and J genes are TRBV4-2 and TRBJ2-7; the match to TRBD2 covers 8 bases. The V and J ends lost 0 bases and 4 bases, in that order; junction bases with no gene match: 11. The CDR3 covers 17 residues. Germline V gene sequence: CDR1 LGHNA, CDR2 YNFKEQ.

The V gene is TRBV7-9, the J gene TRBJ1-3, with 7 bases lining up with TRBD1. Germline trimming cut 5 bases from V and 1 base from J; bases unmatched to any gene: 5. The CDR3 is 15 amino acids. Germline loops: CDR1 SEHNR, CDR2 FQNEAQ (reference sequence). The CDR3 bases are TGTGCCAGCAGCCTTCAGGGGGGATCTGGAAACACCATATATTTT. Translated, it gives CASSLQGGSGNTIYF.

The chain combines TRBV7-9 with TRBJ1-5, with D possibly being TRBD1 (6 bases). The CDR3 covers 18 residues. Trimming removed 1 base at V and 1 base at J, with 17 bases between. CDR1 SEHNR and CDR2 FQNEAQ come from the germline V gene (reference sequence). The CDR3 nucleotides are TGTGCCAGCAGCTTAGGGACAGCCACCTCCCCGAGCAATCAGCCCCAGCATTTT. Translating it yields CASSLGTATSPSNQPQHF.

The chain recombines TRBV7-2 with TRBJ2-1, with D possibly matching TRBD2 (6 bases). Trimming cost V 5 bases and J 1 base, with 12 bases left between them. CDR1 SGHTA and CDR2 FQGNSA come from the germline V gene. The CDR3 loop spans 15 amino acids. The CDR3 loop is CASSLGLPSYNEQFF. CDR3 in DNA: TGTGCCAGCAGCCTGGGACTTCCATCCTACAATGAGCAGTTCTTC.

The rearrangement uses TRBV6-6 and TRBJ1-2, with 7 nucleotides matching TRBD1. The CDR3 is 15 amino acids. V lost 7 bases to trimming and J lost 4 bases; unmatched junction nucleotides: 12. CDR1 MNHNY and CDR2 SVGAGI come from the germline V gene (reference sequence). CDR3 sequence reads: CASNLDRVDFYGYTF. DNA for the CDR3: TGTGCCAGCAATCTCGACAGGGTGGACTTCTATGGCTACACCTTC.

The CDR3 DNA is TGCGCCAGCAGCTTGAGGACTAGCGGGAGGGTAGGTGAGCAGTTCTTC. Its protein is CASSLRTSGRVGEQFF. This chain joins TRBV5-1 and TRBJ2-1; 15 positions match TRBD2. This CDR3 comprises 16 residues. After removal of 1 base from V and 9 bases from J, the junction contained 5 bases not matched to a gene. Germline-derived CDR1 and CDR2 are SGHRS and YFSETQ.

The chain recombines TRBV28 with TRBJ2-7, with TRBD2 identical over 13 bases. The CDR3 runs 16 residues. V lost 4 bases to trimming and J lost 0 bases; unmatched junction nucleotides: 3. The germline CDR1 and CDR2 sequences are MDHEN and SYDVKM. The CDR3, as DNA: TGTGCCAGCAGTTCGGGACTAGCGGGGAGCTCCTACGAGCAGTACTTC. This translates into CASSSGLAGSSYEQYF.

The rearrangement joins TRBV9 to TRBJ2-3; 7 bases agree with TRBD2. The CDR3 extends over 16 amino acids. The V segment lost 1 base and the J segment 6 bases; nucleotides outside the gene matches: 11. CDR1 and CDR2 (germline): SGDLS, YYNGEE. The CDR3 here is CASSVIGRGSADTQYF. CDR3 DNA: TGTGCCAGCAGCGTAATCGGGCGCGGGAGTGCCGATACGCAGTATTTT.

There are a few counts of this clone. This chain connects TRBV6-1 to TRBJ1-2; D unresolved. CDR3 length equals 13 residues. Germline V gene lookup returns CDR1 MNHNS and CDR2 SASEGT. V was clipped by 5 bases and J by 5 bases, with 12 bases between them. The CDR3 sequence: CASSLADTYGYTF. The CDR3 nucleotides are TGTGCCAGCAGTTTAGCAGATACTTATGGCTACACCTTC.

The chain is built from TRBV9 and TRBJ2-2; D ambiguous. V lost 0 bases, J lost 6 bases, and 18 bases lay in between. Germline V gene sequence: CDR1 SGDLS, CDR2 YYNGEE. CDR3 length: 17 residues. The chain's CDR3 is CASSVAAAGTAAGELFF. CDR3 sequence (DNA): TGTGCCAGCAGCGTAGCTGCCGCAGGAACCGCAGCCGGGGAGCTGTTTTTT.

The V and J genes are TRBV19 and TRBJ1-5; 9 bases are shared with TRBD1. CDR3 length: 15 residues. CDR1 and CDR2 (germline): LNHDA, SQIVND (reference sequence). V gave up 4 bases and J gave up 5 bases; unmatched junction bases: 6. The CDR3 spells CASSKPGQGYQPQHF. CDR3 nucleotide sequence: TGTGCCAGTAGTAAACCGGGACAGGGATATCAGCCCCAGCATTTT.